What follows are 6 T cell receptor beta chains derived from one specimen sequenced in a study of cytomegalovirus exposure and HLA in healthy donors. With 60 Vbeta and 13 Jbeta primers, the PCR was carried out. TCRdb keeps only in-frame clones here, not all; method: immunoSEQ multiplex PCR. The sample contains more than 200,000 clones, roughly 80% of which appear only once. The sequenced sample was PBMCs. The receptors were sampled from a girl aged 10 to 17 in good health and CMV-seronegative.

The V gene is TRBV5-6, the J gene TRBJ2-7, with a possible D match to TRBD1 (6 bases). The germline CDR1 and CDR2 sequences are SGHDT and YYEEEE. Between the trimmed V and J ends, which lost 6 bases and 0 bases, there was a span of 19 bases. The CDR3 runs 16 residues. The CDR3 DNA reads as TGTGCCAGCATCTTCCAGCAGGGGATATTCTCCTACGAGCAGTACTTC. Translation gives CASIFQQGIFSYEQYF.

Comments on this clone: One junction end disagrees with the germline gene, perhaps due to a read error. The chain carries TRBV29-1 and TRBJ1-2, with a possible D match to TRBD1 (5 bases). Germline assignment: CDR1 SQVTM and CDR2 ANQGSEA. This CDR3 is 15 amino acids long. The CDR3 protein is CSAYQGTKANHGYTF. Here the CDR3 DNA reads TGCAGCGCATATCAGGGAACCAAAGCTAACCATGGCTACACCTTC.

This clone was counted a single time. The chain joins TRBV6-6 to TRBJ1-5; D might be TRBD1 (6 bases). CDR3 length: 16 residues. V was pared by 4 bases and J by 2 bases, with 15 bases between. Germline CDR1 MNHNY, CDR2 SVGAGI (reference sequence). This chain's CDR3 is CASSSTLGGGNQPQHF. DNA for the CDR3: TGTGCCAGCAGTTCCACTTTAGGGGGGGGCAATCAGCCCCAGCATTTT.

The chain has TRBV6-6 and TRBJ1-5, with D perhaps matching TRBD1 (5 bases). Trimming pared 6 bases from V and 1 base from J, leaving 13 bases between. The CDR3 consists of 15 residues. Germline loops: CDR1 MNHNY, CDR2 SVGAGI (reference sequence). The CDR3 loop is CASRTDSRSNQPQHF. DNA of the CDR3: TGTGCCAGCAGGACTGACAGTCGGAGCAATCAGCCCCAGCATTTT.

The chain couples TRBV5-4 to TRBJ2-1; D is perhaps TRBD2 (5 bases). V was trimmed by 4 bases and J by 7 bases, leaving 12 bases between them. The length of the CDR3 is 13 residues. CDR1 and CDR2 (germline): SGHNT, YYREEE (reference sequence). The CDR3 region has the DNA TGTGCCAGCAGCCCGGGCGGGTCGAATGAGCAGTTCTTC. Translating it yields CASSPGGSNEQFF.

This chain connects TRBV6-4 to TRBJ2-3; 8 positions match TRBD2. CDR3 length equals 14 residues. Per germline, CDR1 MRHNA and CDR2 SNTAGT. Trimming removed 3 bases from V and 1 base from J; junction bases left unmatched: 0. The CDR3 DNA is TGTGCCAGCAGTGAAGCGGGGGGCACAGATACGCAGTATTTT. Protein: CASSEAGGTDTQYF.